Following are 17 T cell receptor beta chains from one sample sequenced in a study of blood T cell repertoires in COVID-19 (dated by TCRdb to the early 2020s). The library was prepared using the immunoSEQ multiplex PCR assay. The clones in this table, taken by TCRdb from immuneACCESS, are in-frame only. Not every clone is retained; where verified, under half of the shortfall comes from an unresolved V gene, and the cause of the rest is unknown. This sample has approximately 190,000 clones in its table, and 70% to 90% of those were observed once. Jointly, the top ten make up 6.2% of the sample. Sequenced: peripheral blood. These receptors were taken from a woman between 40 and 50 years old who had recovered from COVID-19.

The CDR3 DNA reads TGTGCCTGGAGGTTCAATGCAGGACAGAACACTGAAGCTTTCTTT. Amino acids: CAWRFNAGQNTEAFF. The chain is built from TRBV30 and TRBJ1-1, with D perhaps matching TRBD1 (5 bases). Trimming took off 3 bases at V and 1 base at J, with 15 bases between the two ends. There are 15 residues in the CDR3. Germline CDR1 GTSNPN, CDR2 SVGIG (reference sequence).

The CDR3 here is CASQRAPTYEQYF. The CDR3 region has the DNA TGTGCCAGCCAGCGGGCCCCTACCTACGAGCAGTACTTC. The chain employs TRBV3-1 (or the pseudogene TRBV3-2) and TRBJ2-7; tentative D call: TRBD2 (6 bases). V was pared by 8 bases and J by 2 bases, with 13 bases between. Looked up from germline, CDR1 is LGHDT and CDR2 is YNNKEL (reference sequence). This CDR3 is built from 13 residues.

V is TRBV6-5 and J is TRBJ2-7; 7 bases agree with TRBD1. J lost 3 bases, V lost 0 bases, and 8 bases had no gene match. This CDR3 has 16 residues. Germline CDR1 reads MNHEY; CDR2 reads SVGAGI. CDR3 region: CASSYSDRVGIYEQYF. In DNA form, the CDR3 reads TGTGCCAGCAGTTACTCCGACAGGGTCGGAATCTACGAGCAGTACTTC.

This chain links TRBV7-2 with TRBJ2-2; tentatively, D is TRBD2 (5 bases). The ends were cut back, 2 bases at V and 2 bases at J, with 6 bases in the middle. There are 14 residues in the CDR3. Germline CDR1 SGHTA, CDR2 FQGNSA. The CDR3 DNA is TGTGCCAGCAGCTTACGGGGTAACACCGGGGAGCTGTTTTTT. Translating gives CASSLRGNTGELFF.

The V call is TRBV2, the J call TRBJ2-1, with 11 bases aligning to TRBD2. Trimming at V came to 6 bases and at J to 1 base, leaving 8 bases not matched to a gene. The germline CDR1 and CDR2 sequences are SNHLY and FYNNEI. This CDR3 comprises 17 residues. CDR3: CASRPTLAGVSYNEQFF. Written as DNA, the CDR3 is TGTGCCAGCAGGCCCACACTAGCGGGAGTGTCCTACAATGAGCAGTTCTTC.

This rearrangement joins TRBV6-5 to TRBJ2-7; D possibly corresponds to TRBD1 (5 bases). The CDR3 length is 15 residues. Germline-derived CDR1 and CDR2 are MNHEY and SVGAGI. The V end lost 5 bases, the J end lost 2 bases, and 16 bases lay between the germline ends. CDR3 in amino acids: CASSQHTGQTYEQYF. The CDR3 coding sequence is TGTGCCAGCAGTCAACACACAGGCCAAACCTACGAGCAGTACTTC.

This chain uses TRBV19 with TRBJ1-2, with 8 positions matching TRBD1. Per the germline V gene, CDR1 is LNHDA and CDR2 is SQIVND (reference sequence). V trimming: 10 bases; J trimming: 1 base; junction bases outside the gene matches: 17. The CDR3 length is 17 residues. The chain's CDR3 is CATSYGYTGGSNYGYTF. CDR3 sequence (DNA): TGTGCCACCTCTTATGGGTACACAGGGGGTAGTAACTATGGCTACACCTTC.

The chain has TRBV28 and TRBJ1-1; D is uncertain. Trimming stripped 7 bases from V and 1 base from J, with 10 bases between. Germline V gene lookup returns CDR1 MDHEN and CDR2 SYDVKM. The CDR3 spans 13 residues. CDR3 sequence reads: CASIRRGNTEAFF. CDR3 sequence (DNA): TGTGCCAGCATTAGGCGAGGGAACACTGAAGCTTTCTTT.

This chain links TRBV18 with TRBJ2-6; 7 positions agree with TRBD1. CDR3 length equals 17 residues. Germline V gives CDR1 KGHSH, CDR2 LQKENI. V dropped 6 bases and J dropped 4; count of bases not matched to a gene: 12. The CDR3 reads CASSLRDRAAGANVLTF. CDR3 DNA sequence: TGTGCCAGCTCCCTACGCGACAGGGCGGCAGGGGCCAACGTCCTGACTTTC. The full variable domain, completed using reference TRBV18 and TRBJ2-6, is NAGVMQNPRHLVRRRGQEARLRCSPMKGHSHVYWYRQLPEEGLKFMVYLQKENIIDESGMPKERFSAEFPKEGPSILRIQQVVRGDSAAYFCASSLRDRAAGANVLTFGAGSRLTVL.

V and J are TRBV2 and TRBJ2-7, with 7 bases fitting TRBD1. Germline V gene data show CDR1 as SNHLY and CDR2 as FYNNEI. The V gene end was trimmed by 4 bases and the J gene end by 0 bases; junction bases not matched to a gene: 9. CDR3 length equals 16 residues. The CDR3 here is CASSGSTGTNSYEQYF. The CDR3 DNA sequence: TGTGCCAGCAGTGGTTCGACAGGGACCAACTCCTACGAGCAGTACTTC.

The V gene is TRBV5-1, the J gene TRBJ2-3; 10 bases line up with TRBD2. This CDR3 spans 14 amino acids. Germline V gene sequence: CDR1 SGHRS, CDR2 YFSETQ. The ends lost 8 bases at V and 4 bases at J; junction bases unmatched: 7. In DNA, the CDR3 is TGCGCCAGTCGTACTAGCGGGAAGTCAGATACGCAGTATTTT. Translation: CASRTSGKSDTQYF.

The chain has TRBV28 and TRBJ2-2; TRBD1 might be the D (6 bases). The CDR3 covers 13 residues. The V gene's germline CDR1 is MDHEN and CDR2 SYDVKM. V shed 7 bases and J shed 2 bases, with 8 bases lying between them. The CDR3 nucleotides read TGTGCCAGCATGGGGGCAAACACCGGGGAGCTGTTTTTT. Translation gives CASMGANTGELFF.

The chain has TRBV7-6 and TRBJ2-7; 7 nucleotides align to TRBD1. The CDR3 is 15 amino acids. Trimming at V came to 1 base and at J to 3 bases, leaving 6 bases not matched to a gene. CDR1 SGHVS and CDR2 FNYEAQ come from the germline V gene. The CDR3 bases are TGTGCCAGCAGCTTAGGGGACAGTCAAAGCTACGAGCAGTACTTC. Translation: CASSLGDSQSYEQYF.

J is TRBJ1-2 and V is TRBV7-2; possibly TRBD1 for D (5 bases). The germline V gene has CDR1 SGHTA and CDR2 FQGNSA. V shed 1 base and J shed 8 bases, with 14 bases lying between them. The CDR3 totals 14 residues. The CDR3 is CASSLGWAGQGYTF. The CDR3 region has the DNA TGTGCCAGCAGCTTAGGATGGGCAGGGCAAGGCTACACCTTC.

This chain uses TRBV7-9 with TRBJ2-1, with D possibly being TRBD1 (6 bases). The V end lost 6 bases, the J end lost 6 bases, and 15 bases lay between the germline ends. CDR3 length: 14 amino acids. Germline assignment: CDR1 SEHNR and CDR2 FQNEAQ (reference sequence). The CDR3 DNA reads TGTGCCAGCAGGACGGACAGAAGGGCCAATGAGCAGTTCTTC. It encodes CASRTDRRANEQFF.

The gene calls are TRBV5-5 and TRBJ2-2, with 11 bases matching TRBD2. The CDR3 runs to 17 residues. Germline-derived CDR1 and CDR2 are SGHKS and YYEKEE (reference sequence). Unmatched junction bases numbered 8, after V lost 4 bases and J lost 3 bases. This chain's CDR3 is CASSQHGTSGDTGELFF. For the CDR3, the DNA is TGTGCCAGCAGCCAACACGGGACTAGCGGAGACACCGGGGAGCTGTTTTTT.

This clone was recorded once. Because the CDR3's place on the DNA is in doubt, the DNA is left out and the CDR3 is given as listed by TCRdb. The J gene is TRBJ2-2, the V gene TRBV21-1; the table's D call, TRBD2, was not checked against the DNA. TRBV21-1 is described as a pseudogene. Both ends counted, the CDR3 spans 15 residues. The CDR3 reads CASSWGSGSRGELFF.